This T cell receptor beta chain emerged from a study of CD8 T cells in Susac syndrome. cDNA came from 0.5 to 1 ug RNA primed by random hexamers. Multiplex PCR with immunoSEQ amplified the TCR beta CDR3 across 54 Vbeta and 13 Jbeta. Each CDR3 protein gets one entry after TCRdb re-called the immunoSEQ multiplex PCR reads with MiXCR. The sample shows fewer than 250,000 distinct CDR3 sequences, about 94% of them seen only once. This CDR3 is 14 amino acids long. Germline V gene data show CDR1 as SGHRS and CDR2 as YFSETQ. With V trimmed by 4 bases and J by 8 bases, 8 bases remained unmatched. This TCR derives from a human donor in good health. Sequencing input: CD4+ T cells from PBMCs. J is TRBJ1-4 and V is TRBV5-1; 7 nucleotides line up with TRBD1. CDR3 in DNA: TGCGCCAGCAGCCCCGACAGGGTGGAGGAAAAACTGTTTTTT. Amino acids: CASSPDRVEEKLFF.